The 31 T cell receptor beta chains reported below all come from one sample, sequenced in a study of T cells in Graves' hyperthyroidism and ophthalmopathy (dated by TCRdb to about 2019). Library preparation was by multiplex PCR. TCRdb shows the sequencer as Illumina HiSeq 2000. TCR beta CDR3 regions were amplified from RNA transcripts. A first-round RT-PCR of the TCR CDR3 used the HTBI primer set with the Qiagen OneStep RT-PCR kit. Using fastp trimming at Q25 and MiXCR clonotype assembly, TCRdb reanalyzed the public sequencing data and kept in-frame beta chains. Each CDR3 protein appears once, grouped with its most common genes and DNA. The sample contains some 740,000 distinct CDR3 sequences, 14% of them found a single time. Of the sample, approximately 10% is held by the ten largest clones. The source material was blood. Receptor source: a woman aged 18-29 years with Graves' hyperthyroidism.

Ten or more counts support this clonotype. The rearrangement links TRBV20-1 to TRBJ2-3; TRBD2 agrees at 13 bases. The CDR3 length is 18 residues. Germline trimming cut 3 bases from V and 4 bases from J; bases unmatched to any gene: 13. Per the germline V gene, CDR1 is DFQATT and CDR2 is SNEGSKA (reference sequence). The CDR3 loop is CSASFPPGLAGLADTQYF. CDR3 nucleotides: TGCAGTGCTAGTTTCCCCCCGGGACTAGCGGGATTAGCAGATACGCAGTATTTT.

This clonotype was detected ten times or more. The CDR3 DNA reads as TGTGCCAGCAGAACAGGGGGGCCTTCCTACAATGAGCAGTTCTTC. Translation gives CASRTGGPSYNEQFF. This sequence joins TRBV28 and TRBJ2-1; 8 nucleotides match TRBD1. The CDR3 covers 15 residues. Germline CDR1 and CDR2: MDHEN and SYDVKM. J lost 1 base, V lost 6 bases, and 5 bases had no gene match.

This clonotype was picked up many times. The chain recombines TRBV27 with TRBJ2-1, with a weak D call TRBD2 (6 bases). The CDR3 extends over 14 amino acids. V was shortened by 3 bases and J by 15 bases, with 21 bases between the two germline ends. CDR1 MNHEY and CDR2 SMNVEV come from the germline V gene (reference sequence). CDR3 in amino acids: CASSFARWEESTFF. The CDR3, as DNA: TGTGCCAGCAGTTTTGCCCGCTGGGAGGAAAGTACGTTCTTC.

This sequence joins TRBV4-1 and TRBJ1-5; D is possibly TRBD1 (6 bases). CDR1 and CDR2 (germline): MGHRA, YSYEKL. The V end was cut by 2 bases, the J end by 7 bases, with 15 bases between. The CDR3 extends over 15 amino acids. The CDR3 region has the DNA TGCGCCAGCAGCCAACCCGGGACAAGGGGACAGCCCCAGCATTTT. Residues: CASSQPGTRGQPQHF.

This clonotype was seen repeatedly, ten times or more. The rearrangement links TRBV4-1 to TRBJ2-3; possibly TRBD1 for D (6 bases). Trimming took 3 bases from V and 6 from J, leaving 16 bases between them. CDR1 and CDR2 from the germline V gene are MGHRA and YSYEKL. CDR3 length: 15 residues. The CDR3 region is CASSQAEWQGDTQYF. CDR3 nucleotides: TGCGCCAGCAGCCAGGCTGAATGGCAGGGGGATACGCAGTATTTT.

This clonotype showed up many times. The chain employs TRBV5-5 and TRBJ2-1; D not resolved. The CDR3 loop spans 13 amino acids. With 6 bases removed from V and 3 bases from J, the gap between germline ends came to 10 bases. Germline V gene data show CDR1 as SGHKS and CDR2 as YYEKEE (reference sequence). The CDR3 DNA reads TGTGCCAGCAAGGAAATAGACTACAATGAGCAGTTCTTC. Amino acids: CASKEIDYNEQFF.

The V and J genes are TRBV28 and TRBJ1-1, with D possibly TRBD1 on 6 matching bases. Germline CDR1 reads MDHEN; CDR2 reads SYDVKM. V lost 8 bases and J lost 0, with 16 bases in between. CDR3 length: 15 residues. The CDR3 DNA reads as TGTGCCAGCCCGCCCCAGGGGCGGGTGAACACTGAAGCTTTCTTT. The encoded protein is CASPPQGRVNTEAFF.

This clonotype came up many times. V gene TRBV11-1 combines with J gene TRBJ2-7; 7 bases align to TRBD1. The germline V gene encodes CDR1 SGHAT and CDR2 FQDESV (reference sequence). This CDR3 spans 18 amino acids. V was clipped by 4 bases and J by 3 bases; unmatched bases: 18. CDR3 bases: TGTGCCAGCAGCTCGACCTACCCTTGGACAGGTCGCGACTACGAGCAGTACTTC. This codes for CASSSTYPWTGRDYEQYF.

The chain is built from TRBV18 and TRBJ2-1; perhaps TRBD2 as D (5 bases). The CDR3 totals 13 residues. Trimming cost V 6 bases and J 9 bases, with 15 bases left between them. Germline CDR1 reads KGHSH; CDR2 reads LQKENI. CDR3 DNA sequence: TGTGCCAGCTCGCCCCTAGCCACCGCTGAGCAGTTCTTC. Translating gives CASSPLATAEQFF.

This clonotype was seen at least ten times. The rearrangement uses TRBV30 and TRBJ2-7; D assignment may be TRBD1 or TRBD2 (5 bases each). Looked up from germline, CDR1 is GTSNPN and CDR2 is SVGIG (reference sequence). Trimming shortened V by 1 base and J by 7 bases, and 8 bases separated the two germline ends. This CDR3 comprises 11 residues. CDR3 amino acids: CAWSEGTEQYF. The CDR3 DNA is TGTGCCTGGAGTGAGGGGACGGAGCAGTACTTC.

This clonotype has more than one count but fewer than ten. This rearrangement joins TRBV4-1 to TRBJ2-7; D perhaps matches TRBD2 (5 bases). CDR1 MGHRA and CDR2 YSYEKL come from the germline V gene. Trimming removed 1 base at V and 3 bases at J, with 13 bases between. The CDR3 loop spans 15 amino acids. CDR3 protein: CASSQGVARSYEQYF. The CDR3 region has the DNA TGCGCCAGCAGCCAAGGTGTAGCGCGGAGCTACGAGCAGTACTTC.

This clonotype was counted many times. V is TRBV18 and J is TRBJ2-5, with TRBD1 identical over 7 bases. The V and J ends lost 6 bases and 5 bases, in that order; junction bases with no gene match: 9. Germline CDR1 is KGHSH and CDR2 is LQKENI. CDR3 length: 14 amino acids. This CDR3 is CASSISGQQETQYF. In DNA form, the CDR3 reads TGTGCCAGCTCCATCTCGGGACAGCAGGAGACCCAGTACTTC.

This clonotype has more than one count but fewer than ten. The rearrangement links TRBV19 to TRBJ1-1; D is perhaps TRBD1 (5 bases). The germline V and J ends were trimmed by 6 bases and 8 bases, with 10 bases remaining between them. Germline lookup yields CDR1 LNHDA and CDR2 SQIVND (reference sequence). The CDR3 length is 11 residues. Written as DNA, the CDR3 is TGTGCCAGTAGCGAGAGGACAGAAGCTTTCTTT. Amino acids: CASSERTEAFF.

This clonotype has ten or more counts. The chain recombines TRBV13 with TRBJ2-7, with 11 bases fitting TRBD2. Per the germline V gene, CDR1 is PRHDT and CDR2 is FYEKMQ (reference sequence). V gave up 5 bases and J gave up 0 bases; unmatched junction bases: 3. The CDR3 covers 15 residues. CDR3 sequence (DNA): TGTGCCAGCAGCGTTAGCGGGAGGGCCTCCTACGAGCAGTACTTC. This codes for CASSVSGRASYEQYF.

This clonotype was picked up a small number of times. V usage is TRBV7-2 and J usage is TRBJ2-1; D remains unclear. With 2 bases removed from V and 7 bases from J, the gap between germline ends came to 12 bases. This CDR3 contains 14 residues. Germline values: CDR1 SGHTA, CDR2 FQGNSA. The CDR3 DNA reads TGTGCCAGCAGCTTATCCCGGACGCTTAATGAGCAGTTCTTC. Protein sequence: CASSLSRTLNEQFF.

The gene calls are TRBV29-1 and TRBJ2-2; the match to TRBD2 covers 14 bases. The V segment lost 5 bases and the J segment 9 bases; nucleotides outside the gene matches: 11. Germline V gives CDR1 SQVTM, CDR2 ANQGSEA. The CDR3 consists of 16 residues. The CDR3 DNA sequence: TGCAGCGTTCCAAAAAGACTAGCGGGGGGGGCCAGGGAGCTGTTTTTT. This encodes CSVPKRLAGGARELFF.

This clonotype has ten or more counts. V and J are TRBV28 and TRBJ1-1, with TRBD1 as a possible D gene (6 bases). The length of the CDR3 is 16 residues. V lost 5 bases and J 2 bases, leaving 18 bases between the germline ends. Per the germline V gene, CDR1 is MDHEN and CDR2 is SYDVKM. CDR3: CASSHPSGTSNTEAFF. DNA of the CDR3: TGTGCCAGCAGTCACCCCTCCGGGACATCCAACACTGAAGCTTTCTTT.

This chain connects TRBV7-2 to TRBJ2-1; 11 bases agree with TRBD2. Germline CDR1 and CDR2: SGHTA and FQGNSA. With V trimmed by 1 base and J by 6 bases, 11 bases remained unmatched. This CDR3 comprises 18 residues. CDR3 coding DNA: TGTGCCAGCAGCTTAGATCGAGTAGCGGGAGGGAAAGGCAATGAGCAGTTCTTC. Translation gives CASSLDRVAGGKGNEQFF.

This clonotype was detected ten times or more. V and J are TRBV12-3 or TRBV12-4 and TRBJ1-5, with unresolved D. The CDR3 covers 15 residues. Deletions cut 6 bases from V and 2 bases from J, with 14 bases between. CDR3 coding DNA: TGTGCCAGCAGGCAAATCGCAGAGGGCAATCAGCCCCAGCATTTT. It codes for CASRQIAEGNQPQHF.

The V and J genes are TRBV20-1 and TRBJ2-2, with 13 nucleotides matching TRBD2. CDR3 size: 18 residues. Unmatched junction bases numbered 7, after V lost 1 base and J lost 2 bases. Germline lookup yields CDR1 DFQATT and CDR2 SNEGSKA (reference sequence). In DNA form, the CDR3 reads TGCAGTGCTAGAGCGACTAGCGGGAGGCCCCAAAACACCGGGGAGCTGTTTTTT. It specifies CSARATSGRPQNTGELFF.

This clonotype was picked up many times. CDR3 coding DNA: TGTGCCAGCAGCTTGCCAGGGGGCCCGACCTACGAGCAGTACTTC. Translation gives CASSLPGGPTYEQYF. The V and J genes are TRBV7-2 and TRBJ2-7; 8 nucleotides align to TRBD1. The CDR3 sequence is 15 residues long. The trim removed 3 bases at V and 2 bases at J, leaving 6 bases unmatched. Germline V CDR1 and CDR2: SGHTA, FQGNSA.

V usage is TRBV29-1 and J usage is TRBJ2-3; D gene ambiguous. CDR3 length equals 16 residues. Germline CDR1 is SQVTM and CDR2 is ANQGSEA. Trimming cost V 0 bases and J 0 bases, with 13 bases left between them. Here the CDR3 reads CSVEDLWAFSTDTQYF. The CDR3 nucleotides read TGCAGCGTTGAAGACTTATGGGCCTTCAGCACAGATACGCAGTATTTT.

This clonotype turned up a few times. The V call is TRBV6-1, the J call TRBJ1-2; weak D call: TRBD1 (5 bases). In germline, CDR1 is MNHNS, CDR2 SASEGT. CDR3 length: 13 amino acids. Trimming left V 6 bases short and J 1 base short, with 9 bases between. In nucleotides, the CDR3 is TGTGCCAGCAGGGGGACGGATAACTATGGCTACACCTTC. It encodes CASRGTDNYGYTF.

The sample holds one count of this clonotype. The J gene is TRBJ2-2, the V gene TRBV9; 11 positions match TRBD1. This CDR3 contains 15 residues. The trim removed 0 bases at V and 8 bases at J, leaving 3 bases unmatched. Germline CDR1 SGDLS, CDR2 YYNGEE. CDR3 protein: CASSVAGQGAGELFF. The CDR3 coding sequence is TGTGCCAGCAGCGTAGCCGGACAGGGGGCAGGGGAGCTGTTTTTT.

This clonotype was seen many times. The chain uses TRBV6-2 or TRBV6-3 and TRBJ2-1; TRBD2 matches 9 bases. Germline assignment: CDR1 MNHEY and CDR2 SVGEGT. V shed 8 bases, J shed 6 bases, and the junction held 2 bases outside the gene matches. The CDR3 consists of 12 residues. In DNA, the CDR3 is TGTGCCAGCGGGACTAGCCTCAATGAGCAGTTCTTC. Residues: CASGTSLNEQFF.

Many counts were recorded for this clonotype. V usage is TRBV4-2 and J usage is TRBJ2-7, with TRBD1 matching over 8 bases. There are 15 residues in the CDR3. The J segment lost 5 bases and the V segment lost 0 bases, leaving 6 bases of the junction unmatched. CDR1 and CDR2 from the germline V gene are LGHNA and YNFKEQ. CDR3 amino acids: CASSQEGQGRDEQYF. Here the CDR3 DNA reads TGTGCCAGCAGCCAAGAAGGACAGGGTAGGGACGAGCAGTACTTC.

This clonotype has a count of ten or more. The chain joins TRBV29-1 to TRBJ1-5, with 10 nucleotides matching TRBD1. Per the germline V gene, CDR1 is SQVTM and CDR2 is ANQGSEA. The V gene end was trimmed by 6 bases and the J gene end by 5 bases; junction bases not matched to a gene: 7. The CDR3 consists of 14 residues. CDR3 region: CSVATGGRDQPQHF. The CDR3 DNA reads as TGCAGCGTCGCGACAGGGGGCAGGGATCAGCCCCAGCATTTT.

This sequence joins TRBV18 and TRBJ1-1; D is possibly TRBD1 (6 bases). V was trimmed by 4 bases and J by 1 base, leaving 22 bases between them. Germline lookup yields CDR1 KGHSH and CDR2 LQKENI. The CDR3 sequence is 18 residues long. The DNA for the CDR3 is TGTGCCAGCTCACAGCTTGATCGAGGGAGGGACAAGAACACTGAAGCTTTCTTT. Translating gives CASSQLDRGRDKNTEAFF.

This rearrangement joins TRBV5-1 to TRBJ2-2; D unclear. Trimming left V 0 bases short and J 5 bases short, with 17 bases between. The CDR3 has 17 amino acids. Germline V lookup: CDR1 SGHRS, CDR2 YFSETQ. CDR3 sequence reads: CASSLAISPGNTGELFF. The CDR3 DNA is TGCGCCAGCAGCTTGGCCATAAGTCCAGGAAATACCGGGGAGCTGTTTTTT.

This clonotype was counted a few times. V gene TRBV19 combines with J gene TRBJ2-2; tentatively, D is TRBD2 (6 bases). This CDR3 has 13 amino acids. Germline V gene data show CDR1 as LNHDA and CDR2 as SQIVND (reference sequence). V lost 4 bases to trimming and J lost 6 bases, with 9 bases between them. Here the CDR3 DNA reads TGTGCCAGTAGTACCGGAGGGGCCGGGGAGCTGTTTTTT. Translation: CASSTGGAGELFF.

This clonotype was seen repeatedly, ten times or more. The chain has TRBV11-3 and TRBJ2-1; TRBD2 aligns across 13 bases. In germline, CDR1 is SGHNT, CDR2 YENEEA. The CDR3 is 16 amino acids. The V and J ends lost 1 base and 7 bases, in that order; junction bases with no gene match: 4. In DNA form, the CDR3 reads TGTGCCAGCAGCTTAGGTTTACTAGCGGGAGGGAATGAGCAGTTCTTC. Its translation: CASSLGLLAGGNEQFF.